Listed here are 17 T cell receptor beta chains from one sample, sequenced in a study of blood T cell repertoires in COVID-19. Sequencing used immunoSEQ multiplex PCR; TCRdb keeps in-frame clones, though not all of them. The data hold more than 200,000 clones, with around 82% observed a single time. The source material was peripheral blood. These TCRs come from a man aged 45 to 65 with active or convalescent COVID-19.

The chain's CDR3 is CASSFGQGAYYGYTF. In nucleotides, the CDR3 is TGTGCCAGCAGTTTCGGACAGGGGGCATACTATGGCTACACCTTC. This sequence joins TRBV6-5 and TRBJ1-2; TRBD1 matches at 11 bases. Losses at the gene ends were 4 bases for V and 3 bases for J; bases not matched to a gene: 4. Germline assignment: CDR1 MNHEY and CDR2 SVGAGI. The CDR3 loop spans 15 amino acids.

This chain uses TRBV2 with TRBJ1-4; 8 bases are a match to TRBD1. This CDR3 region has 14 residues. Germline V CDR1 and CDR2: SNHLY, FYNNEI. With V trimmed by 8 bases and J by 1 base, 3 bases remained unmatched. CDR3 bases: TGTGCCAGCCAGACAGGGGAAACTAATGAAAAACTGTTTTTT. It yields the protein CASQTGETNEKLFF.

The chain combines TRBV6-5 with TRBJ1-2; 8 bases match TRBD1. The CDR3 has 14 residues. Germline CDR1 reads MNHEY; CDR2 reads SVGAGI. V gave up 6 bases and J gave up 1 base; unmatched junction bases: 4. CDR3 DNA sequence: TGTGCCAGCAGCTCAGGGGGCATTAACTATGGCTACACCTTC. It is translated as CASSSGGINYGYTF.

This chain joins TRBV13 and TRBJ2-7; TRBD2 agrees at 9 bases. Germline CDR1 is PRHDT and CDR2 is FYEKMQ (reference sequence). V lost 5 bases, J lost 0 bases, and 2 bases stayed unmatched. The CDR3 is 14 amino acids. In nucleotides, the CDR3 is TGTGCCAGCAGCCAGACTAGCGGCTCCTACGAGCAGTACTTC. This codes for CASSQTSGSYEQYF.

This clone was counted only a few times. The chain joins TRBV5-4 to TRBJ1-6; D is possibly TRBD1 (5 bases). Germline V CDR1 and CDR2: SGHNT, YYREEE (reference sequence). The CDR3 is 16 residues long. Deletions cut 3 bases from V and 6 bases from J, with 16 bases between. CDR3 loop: CASSWGGDGLNSPLHF. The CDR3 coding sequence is TGTGCCAGCAGCTGGGGAGGGGACGGGCTTAATTCACCCCTCCACTTT.

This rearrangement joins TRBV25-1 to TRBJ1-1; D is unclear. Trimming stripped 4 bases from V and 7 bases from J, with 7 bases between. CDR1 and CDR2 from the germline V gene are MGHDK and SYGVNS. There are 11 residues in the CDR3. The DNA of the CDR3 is TGTGCCAGCAGTGCAGGTTTTGAAGCTTTCTTT. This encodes CASSAGFEAFF.

CDR3 region: CASSLRGTGAYYEQYF. CDR3 coding DNA: TGTGCCAGCAGCTTAAGGGGGACAGGGGCTTACTACGAGCAGTACTTC. The V call is TRBV13, the J call TRBJ2-7; 10 bases match TRBD1. CDR1 PRHDT and CDR2 FYEKMQ come from the germline V gene (reference sequence). V gave up 2 bases and J gave up 3 bases; unmatched junction bases: 7. CDR3 length: 16 amino acids.

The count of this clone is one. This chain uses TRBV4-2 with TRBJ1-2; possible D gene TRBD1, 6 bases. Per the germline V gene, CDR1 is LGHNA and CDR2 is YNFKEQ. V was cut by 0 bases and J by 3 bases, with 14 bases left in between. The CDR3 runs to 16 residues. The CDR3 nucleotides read TGTGCCAGCAGCCAAGATGATAACAGGGCTGACTATGGCTACACCTTC. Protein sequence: CASSQDDNRADYGYTF.

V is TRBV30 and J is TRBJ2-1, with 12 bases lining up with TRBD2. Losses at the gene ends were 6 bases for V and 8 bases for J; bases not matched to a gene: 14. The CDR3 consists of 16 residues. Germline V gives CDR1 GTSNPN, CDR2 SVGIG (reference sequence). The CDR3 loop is CACLLAGGLAVHEQFF. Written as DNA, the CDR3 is TGTGCCTGCCTCCTAGCGGGGGGGCTTGCGGTCCATGAGCAGTTCTTC.

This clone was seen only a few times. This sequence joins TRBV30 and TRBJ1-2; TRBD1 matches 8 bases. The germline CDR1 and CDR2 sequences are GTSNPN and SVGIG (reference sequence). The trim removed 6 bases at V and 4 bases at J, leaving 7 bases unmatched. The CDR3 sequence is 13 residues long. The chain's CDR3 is CACKTGEPYGYTF. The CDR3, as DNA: TGTGCCTGTAAGACAGGGGAACCCTATGGCTACACCTTC.

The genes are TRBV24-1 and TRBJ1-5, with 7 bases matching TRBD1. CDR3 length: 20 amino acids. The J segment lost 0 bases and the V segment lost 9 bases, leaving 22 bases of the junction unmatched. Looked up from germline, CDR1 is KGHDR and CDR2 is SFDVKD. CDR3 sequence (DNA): TGTGCCACCCCTCACACCTCCGGGACAGAAAACCCGTATAGCAATCAGCCCCAGCATTTT. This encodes CATPHTSGTENPYSNQPQHF.

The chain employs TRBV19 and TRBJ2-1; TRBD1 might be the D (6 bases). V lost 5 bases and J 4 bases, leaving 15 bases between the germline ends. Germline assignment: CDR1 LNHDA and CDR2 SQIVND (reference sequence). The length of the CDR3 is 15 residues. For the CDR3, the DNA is TGTGCCAGTAGTCAGACAGGAAATTTTTACAATGAGCAGTTCTTC. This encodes CASSQTGNFYNEQFF.

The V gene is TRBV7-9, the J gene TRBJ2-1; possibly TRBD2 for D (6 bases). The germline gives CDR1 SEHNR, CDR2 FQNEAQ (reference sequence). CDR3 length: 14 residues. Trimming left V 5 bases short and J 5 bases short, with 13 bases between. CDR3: CASSPLGGNNEQFF. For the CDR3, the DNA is TGTGCCAGCAGCCCTTTGGGGGGAAACAATGAGCAGTTCTTC. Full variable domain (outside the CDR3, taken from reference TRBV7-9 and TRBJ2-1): DTGVSQNPRHKITKRGQNVTFRCDPISEHNRLYWYRQTLGQGPEFLTYFQNEAQLEKSRLLSDRFSAERPKGSFSTLEIQRTEQGDSAMYLCASSPLGGNNEQFFGPGTRLTVL.

In DNA, the CDR3 is TGTGCCAGCAGTTTTTCTACAGATTCCTACAATGAGCAGTTCTTC. Its translation is CASSFSTDSYNEQFF. The rearrangement links TRBV27 to TRBJ2-1; D gene unclear. The V gene's germline CDR1 is MNHEY and CDR2 SMNVEV (reference sequence). The germline V and J ends were trimmed by 3 bases and 1 base, with 10 bases remaining between them. CDR3 size: 15 residues.

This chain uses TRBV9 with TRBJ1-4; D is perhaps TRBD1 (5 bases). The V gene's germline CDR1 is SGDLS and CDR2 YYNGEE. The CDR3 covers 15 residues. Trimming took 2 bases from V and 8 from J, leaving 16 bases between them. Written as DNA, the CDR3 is TGTGCCAGCAGCGTGGACAACCGGTTGGGGGAAAAACTGTTTTTT. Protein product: CASSVDNRLGEKLFF.

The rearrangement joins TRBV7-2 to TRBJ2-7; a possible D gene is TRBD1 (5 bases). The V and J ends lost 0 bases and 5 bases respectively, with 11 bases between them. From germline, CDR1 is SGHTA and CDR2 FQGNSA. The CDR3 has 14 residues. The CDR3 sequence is CASSLAGLLHEQYF. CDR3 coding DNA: TGTGCCAGCAGCTTAGCGGGGCTTCTCCACGAGCAGTACTTC.

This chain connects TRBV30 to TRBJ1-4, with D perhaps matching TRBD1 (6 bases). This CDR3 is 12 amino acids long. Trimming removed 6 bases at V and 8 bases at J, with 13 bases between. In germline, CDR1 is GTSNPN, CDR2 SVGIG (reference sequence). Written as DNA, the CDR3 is TGTGCCTGTGGGACACAGGGCGAAAAACTGTTTTTT. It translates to CACGTQGEKLFF.